The 20 T cell receptor beta chains reported below all come from one sample, sequenced in a study of control samples from healthy donors and cancer patients (dated by TCRdb to the early 2020s). The library was made by the immunoSEQ multiplex PCR assay. This is the immuneACCESS table as TCRdb keeps it, with only in-frame sequences that have V and J called. A part of the clones is gone; compared with another copy, unresolved V genes explain less than half, and the rest is unexplained. In this sample the table shows 150,000 to 200,000 clones, around 92% of which occur a single time. The ten largest clones take up 1.5% of the sample. Sequencing used blood. The receptors were gathered from a woman between 25 and 40 years old in good health.

CDR3 sequence reads: CASSRRAGSYNEQFF. The CDR3 DNA follows: TGTGCCAGTAGTCGCCGAGCGGGAAGCTACAATGAGCAGTTCTTC. The gene calls are TRBV19 and TRBJ2-1; TRBD2 agrees at 7 bases. This CDR3 spans 15 amino acids. Germline CDR1 reads LNHDA; CDR2 reads SQIVND (reference sequence). V was pared by 5 bases and J by 3 bases, with 7 bases of the junction left unmatched.

This sequence joins TRBV3-1 (or the pseudogene TRBV3-2) and TRBJ2-7; 10 bases are a match to TRBD1. With V trimmed by 1 base and J by 3 bases, 3 bases remained unmatched. Germline lookup yields CDR1 LGHDT and CDR2 YNNKEL (reference sequence). There are 15 residues in the CDR3. The CDR3 DNA follows: TGTGCCAGCAGCCAAGGCGGGACAGGGGTCTACGAGCAGTACTTC. The encoded protein is CASSQGGTGVYEQYF.

The J gene is TRBJ1-5, the V gene TRBV7-2; 8 nucleotides line up with TRBD1. CDR1 and CDR2 (germline): SGHTA, FQGNSA. Unmatched junction bases numbered 4, after V lost 5 bases and J lost 1 base. The CDR3 extends over 15 amino acids. The CDR3 DNA is TGTGCCAGCAGCGTACAGGGGGGAAGCAATCAGCCCCAGCATTTT. It specifies CASSVQGGSNQPQHF.

The chain uses TRBV25-1 and TRBJ2-7; 10 bases align to TRBD2. Per germline, CDR1 MGHDK and CDR2 SYGVNS. With V trimmed by 2 bases and J by 2 bases, 9 bases remained unmatched. The CDR3 is 17 amino acids. The CDR3 region is CASSEPLASGGTYEQYF. The CDR3 DNA sequence: TGTGCCAGCAGTGAACCACTCGCTAGCGGGGGAACCTACGAGCAGTACTTC.

The chain employs TRBV23-1 and TRBJ2-1; 12 positions agree with TRBD1. TRBV23-1 is given ORF status, its function remaining uncertain. The CDR3 totals 15 residues. J was trimmed by 8 bases and V by 4 bases; bases with no gene match: 6. The CDR3 nucleotides read TGCGCCAGCAGTCCCCCGGGGACAGGGGGCTATGAGCAGTTCTTC. It encodes CASSPPGTGGYEQFF.

The chain links TRBV4-1 to TRBJ2-5, with 11 bases identical to TRBD2. Trimming at V came to 1 base and at J to 3 bases, leaving 1 base not matched to a gene. Germline V CDR1 and CDR2: MGHRA, YSYEKL. The CDR3 length is 15 residues. The CDR3 DNA sequence: TGCGCCAGCAGCCAAGTGGGACTAGCGGAAGAGACCCAGTACTTC. It encodes CASSQVGLAEETQYF.

This chain joins TRBV27 and TRBJ2-1; D perhaps matches TRBD2 (6 bases). With 3 bases removed from V and 2 bases from J, the gap between germline ends came to 8 bases. The CDR3 loop spans 14 amino acids. Germline CDR1 MNHEY, CDR2 SMNVEV (reference sequence). The CDR3, as DNA: TGTGCCAGCAGTTTCCGGACTACCTACAATGAGCAGTTCTTC. As protein: CASSFRTTYNEQFF.

Comments on this clone: At the DNA level, this CDR3 is encoded by other sequences in the same sample as well. V is TRBV28 and J is TRBJ1-5; D remains unclear. Trimming cost V 3 bases and J 5 bases, with 8 bases left between them. This CDR3 spans 13 amino acids. Germline V gives CDR1 MDHEN, CDR2 SYDVKM. CDR3 residues: CASSLGGHQPQHF. The CDR3 DNA reads TGTGCCAGCAGTTTGGGAGGGCATCAGCCCCAGCATTTT.

The rearrangement joins TRBV3-1 (or the pseudogene TRBV3-2) to TRBJ1-1, with D possibly matching TRBD1 (6 bases). Looked up from germline, CDR1 is LGHDT and CDR2 is YNNKEL (reference sequence). The CDR3 is 14 amino acids. V lost 0 bases to trimming and J lost 3 bases, with 8 bases between them. CDR3 bases: TGTGCCAGCAGCCAAGATAGGGGGGACACTGAAGCTTTCTTT. Translating gives CASSQDRGDTEAFF.

This clone occurred once. V and J are TRBV4-1 and TRBJ2-3, with TRBD2 matching 11 bases. Germline V gives CDR1 MGHRA, CDR2 YSYEKL. Germline trimming cut 3 bases from V and 4 bases from J; bases unmatched to any gene: 6. The CDR3 runs 16 residues. DNA of the CDR3: TGCGCCAGCAGCCAGAATCTAGCGGGGGGTTCAGATACGCAGTATTTT. Translating gives CASSQNLAGGSDTQYF.

V and J are TRBV12-5 and TRBJ2-7; maybe TRBD1 (6 bases). Looked up from germline, CDR1 is LGHNT and CDR2 is FRNRAP. CDR3 length: 15 amino acids. V lost 8 bases and J lost 0, with 17 bases in between. The CDR3 is CASFQGGSGSYEQYF. CDR3 nucleotides: TGTGCTAGTTTCCAAGGGGGTTCGGGCTCCTACGAGCAGTACTTC.

The V and J genes are TRBV13 and TRBJ1-2; 8 positions match TRBD1. The trim removed 0 bases at V and 6 bases at J, leaving 3 bases unmatched. This CDR3 is built from 14 residues. Germline values: CDR1 PRHDT, CDR2 FYEKMQ (reference sequence). The CDR3 sequence is CASSLGTGVHGYTF. CDR3 in DNA: TGTGCCAGCAGCTTAGGGACAGGGGTTCATGGCTACACCTTC.

J is TRBJ2-1 and V is TRBV4-3; 13 bases map to TRBD2. The germline V gene encodes CDR1 LGHNA and CDR2 YSLEER. V shed 0 bases, J shed 3 bases, and the junction held 11 bases outside the gene matches. This CDR3 is 20 amino acids long. In nucleotides, the CDR3 is TGCGCCAGCAGCCAAGAGATAGGACTAGCGGGAGTAGTTAGCTACAATGAGCAGTTCTTC. Protein sequence: CASSQEIGLAGVVSYNEQFF.

The CDR3 is CASSNRDRGPNYGYTF. In DNA, the CDR3 is TGTGCCAGCAGCAACCGGGACAGGGGGCCTAACTATGGCTACACCTTC. This chain links TRBV7-2 with TRBJ1-2, with TRBD1 matching 12 bases. V shed 5 bases and J 0 bases; nucleotides not matched to a gene: 4. The germline V gene has CDR1 SGHTA and CDR2 FQGNSA. The CDR3 is made up of 16 amino acids.

The CDR3 DNA reads TGCGCCAGCAGTAATTGGGGGGGCGCGAATTTAGGCACTGAAGCTTTCTTT. It is translated as CASSNWGGANLGTEAFF. This chain uses TRBV10-2 with TRBJ1-1, with D maybe TRBD1 (6 bases). V was shortened by 5 bases and J by 4 bases, with 23 bases between the two germline ends. This CDR3 region has 17 residues. Looked up from germline, CDR1 is WSHSY and CDR2 is SAAADI.

The chain employs TRBV19 and TRBJ2-1; 7 bases fit TRBD2. This CDR3 is 13 amino acids long. Germline CDR1 and CDR2: LNHDA and SQIVND (reference sequence). J was trimmed by 5 bases and V by 3 bases; bases with no gene match: 1. The CDR3 DNA is TGTGCCAGTAGTATTCTAGCGGACAATGAGCAGTTCTTC. Its translation: CASSILADNEQFF.

This chain uses TRBV6-5 with TRBJ2-2; a weak D match, TRBD1 (6 bases). Germline loops: CDR1 MNHEY, CDR2 SVGAGI. The CDR3 is 15 amino acids. Trimming cost V 2 bases and J 4 bases, with 11 bases left between them. The CDR3 DNA sequence: TGTGCCAGCAGTTACGCTACAGGGCTCACCGGGGAGCTGTTTTTT. Its translation is CASSYATGLTGELFF.

This chain connects TRBV3-1 (or the pseudogene TRBV3-2) to TRBJ2-1; D may be TRBD2 (7 bases). The germline V gene encodes CDR1 LGHDT and CDR2 YNNKEL (reference sequence). This CDR3 spans 13 amino acids. The V and J ends lost 3 bases and 7 bases respectively, with 10 bases between them. CDR3 bases: TGTGCCAGCAGCCACAGGGGAGGGAATGAGCAGTTCTTC. Translation: CASSHRGGNEQFF.

The chain is built from TRBV5-1 and TRBJ2-5, with D tentatively TRBD1 (6 bases). V was shortened by 0 bases and J by 3 bases, with 6 bases between the two germline ends. There are 13 residues in the CDR3. CDR1 is SGHRS, CDR2 YFSETQ, per germline. CDR3 DNA sequence: TGCGCCAGCAGCTTGGACAGGGAAGAGACCCAGTACTTC. This sequence encodes CASSLDREETQYF.

The chain is built from TRBV29-1 and TRBJ1-2; unclear D gene. The CDR3 has 12 amino acids. The V end lost 5 bases, the J end lost 2 bases, and 9 bases lay between the germline ends. The V gene's germline CDR1 is SQVTM and CDR2 ANQGSEA. The CDR3 sequence: CSVFNQNYGYTF. For the CDR3, the DNA is TGCAGCGTTTTCAACCAGAACTATGGCTACACCTTC.